A selection of T cell receptor beta chains follows, all from one sample in a study of T cells after yellow fever vaccination. TCRdb independently ran MiXCR on the 5' RACE reads; one entry per CDR3 protein. The sample has about 320,000 distinct CDR3 sequences, about 10% seen once. Sequencing was performed on CD4+ T cells sorted from PBMCs, taken 45 days after the yellow fever booster vaccination. The receptors shown here come from a man aged 18 to 35 who received the YFV17D yellow fever vaccine. CDR3s leave out the opening cysteine and the closing phenylalanine or tryptophan. Each record gives: CDR3 protein, clone size, D gene, V gene, J gene. A D gene is named only where the DNA matches it firmly. Only some rows state a clone size, as once, few, many or a class for expanded clones.

CDR3 protein: ASSPSGTPLSTDTQY
clone size: .
D gene: .
V gene: TRBV4-1
J gene: TRBJ2-3

CDR3 protein: ASSPHGTSNTGELF
clone size: few
D gene: TRBD2
V gene: TRBV28
J gene: TRBJ2-2

CDR3 protein: ASLAGVVSYEQY
clone size: .
D gene: TRBD2
V gene: TRBV2
J gene: TRBJ2-7

CDR3 protein: ASSATGFDT
clone size: .
D gene: TRBD1
V gene: TRBV6-1
J gene: TRBJ1-2

CDR3 protein: ASSPDRGGNEQF
clone size: .
D gene: .
V gene: TRBV6-2/TRBV6-3
J gene: TRBJ2-1

CDR3 protein: ASSNSMETQY
clone size: .
D gene: .
V gene: TRBV6-2/TRBV6-3
J gene: TRBJ2-5

CDR3 protein: ASMVGSVNSPLH
clone size: many
D gene: .
V gene: TRBV27
J gene: TRBJ1-6

CDR3 protein: ASSLVGALYNEQF
clone size: .
D gene: .
V gene: TRBV5-1
J gene: TRBJ2-1

CDR3 protein: ASSLVGEHTQY
clone size: .
D gene: .
V gene: TRBV7-3
J gene: TRBJ2-3

CDR3 protein: ASSLVGQEVETQY
clone size: few
D gene: .
V gene: TRBV11-2
J gene: TRBJ2-5

CDR3 protein: ASSSYLGKTQY
clone size: many
D gene: .
V gene: TRBV7-3
J gene: TRBJ2-5

CDR3 protein: AISITGGETQY
clone size: .
D gene: TRBD1
V gene: TRBV10-3
J gene: TRBJ2-5

CDR3 protein: ASSLVGVEAF
clone size: many
D gene: .
V gene: TRBV12-3/TRBV12-4
J gene: TRBJ1-1

CDR3 protein: ASSLRTGDNTGELF
clone size: .
D gene: TRBD1
V gene: TRBV7-9
J gene: TRBJ2-2

CDR3 protein: ASSRTGDLRQPQH
clone size: .
D gene: TRBD1
V gene: TRBV27
J gene: TRBJ1-5

CDR3 protein: ASSQRQNYGYT
clone size: few
D gene: .
V gene: TRBV4-3
J gene: TRBJ1-2

CDR3 protein: ASSQDFRRNTEAF
clone size: few
D gene: .
V gene: TRBV3-1
J gene: TRBJ1-1

CDR3 protein: ASSPQTKADTQY
clone size: many
D gene: .
V gene: TRBV18
J gene: TRBJ2-3

CDR3 protein: ATGLAAHQETQY
clone size: .
D gene: TRBD2
V gene: TRBV28
J gene: TRBJ2-5

CDR3 protein: ASSLQRGAYNEQF
clone size: few
D gene: TRBD2
V gene: TRBV7-2
J gene: TRBJ2-1

CDR3 protein: ASSPGERYRNEQF
clone size: few
D gene: .
V gene: TRBV5-1
J gene: TRBJ2-1

CDR3 protein: ASSRDSYTDTQY
clone size: few
D gene: TRBD1
V gene: TRBV7-2
J gene: TRBJ2-3

CDR3 protein: ASSQGGANSYEQY
clone size: .
D gene: .
V gene: TRBV7-2
J gene: TRBJ2-7

CDR3 protein: ASSLAGTTGTEAF
clone size: many
D gene: .
V gene: TRBV5-1
J gene: TRBJ1-1

CDR3 protein: ASSIGGTYEQY
clone size: few
D gene: .
V gene: TRBV19
J gene: TRBJ2-7

CDR3 protein: ASSNPPGTGGTDTQY
clone size: .
D gene: TRBD1
V gene: TRBV7-6
J gene: TRBJ2-3

CDR3 protein: ASSGRLYNEQF
clone size: few
D gene: .
V gene: TRBV19
J gene: TRBJ2-1

CDR3 protein: ASSLLMADTQY
clone size: many
D gene: .
V gene: TRBV5-1
J gene: TRBJ2-3

CDR3 protein: ASSEALRANYGYT
clone size: .
D gene: .
V gene: TRBV2
J gene: TRBJ1-2

CDR3 protein: ASSPDWTRDNEQF
clone size: many
D gene: TRBD2
V gene: TRBV4-3
J gene: TRBJ2-1

CDR3 protein: ASSLSWEETQY
clone size: .
D gene: .
V gene: TRBV7-2
J gene: TRBJ2-5

CDR3 protein: ASRGPDQPQH
clone size: .
D gene: .
V gene: TRBV28
J gene: TRBJ1-5

CDR3 protein: ASSQSTGNTEAF
clone size: few
D gene: .
V gene: TRBV3-1
J gene: TRBJ1-1

CDR3 protein: SARSVNTEAF
clone size: .
D gene: .
V gene: TRBV20-1
J gene: TRBJ1-1

CDR3 protein: ASSTWGGASYNEQF
clone size: many
D gene: .
V gene: TRBV7-9
J gene: TRBJ2-1

CDR3 protein: ASSLLGRTSTDTQY
clone size: .
D gene: TRBD2
V gene: TRBV7-3
J gene: TRBJ2-3

CDR3 protein: ASSARQGLVNTEAF
clone size: many
D gene: TRBD1
V gene: TRBV7-9
J gene: TRBJ1-1

CDR3 protein: ASSPSNSNQPQH
clone size: many
D gene: .
V gene: TRBV14
J gene: TRBJ1-5

CDR3 protein: ASSLTIPGFMNTEAF
clone size: few
D gene: .
V gene: TRBV7-6
J gene: TRBJ1-1

CDR3 protein: ASSLRLNSNQPQH
clone size: .
D gene: .
V gene: TRBV11-2
J gene: TRBJ1-5

CDR3 protein: ASSQDADYNSPLH
clone size: few
D gene: .
V gene: TRBV4-2
J gene: TRBJ1-6

CDR3 protein: ASSYSSAGLSTDTQY
clone size: few
D gene: .
V gene: TRBV6-5
J gene: TRBJ2-3

CDR3 protein: ASSKTGGWTGELF
clone size: .
D gene: TRBD1
V gene: TRBV14
J gene: TRBJ2-2

CDR3 protein: ASSTLWPRAGAWGETQY
clone size: few
D gene: .
V gene: TRBV6-2/TRBV6-3
J gene: TRBJ2-5

CDR3 protein: ASSSQRTYEAF
clone size: many
D gene: .
V gene: TRBV5-4
J gene: TRBJ1-1

CDR3 protein: ATSDATDSTDTQY
clone size: few
D gene: .
V gene: TRBV24-1
J gene: TRBJ2-3

CDR3 protein: ASSQDRGADEAF
clone size: many
D gene: .
V gene: TRBV4-3
J gene: TRBJ1-1

CDR3 protein: ASSLWDRGDGYT
clone size: .
D gene: TRBD1
V gene: TRBV7-2
J gene: TRBJ1-2

CDR3 protein: ASSITENTEAF
clone size: few
D gene: .
V gene: TRBV11-2
J gene: TRBJ1-1

CDR3 protein: ASSLGGQAETQY
clone size: many
D gene: TRBD1
V gene: TRBV7-9
J gene: TRBJ2-5

CDR3 protein: ATSPRDGSNQPQH
clone size: .
D gene: .
V gene: TRBV24-1
J gene: TRBJ1-5

CDR3 protein: ASSLGLAVPTDTQY
clone size: few
D gene: TRBD2
V gene: TRBV6-2/TRBV6-3
J gene: TRBJ2-3

CDR3 protein: ASSLPGGELF
clone size: many
D gene: .
V gene: TRBV13
J gene: TRBJ2-2

CDR3 protein: ASTRTSSHEQY
clone size: few
D gene: TRBD2
V gene: TRBV3-1
J gene: TRBJ2-7

CDR3 protein: ATSDAGTSGGAYNEQF
clone size: .
D gene: TRBD2
V gene: TRBV24-1
J gene: TRBJ2-1

CDR3 protein: ASSPEGRHNEQF
clone size: many
D gene: .
V gene: TRBV5-6
J gene: TRBJ2-1

CDR3 protein: ASSLDDRNSPLH
clone size: .
D gene: .
V gene: TRBV3-1
J gene: TRBJ1-6

CDR3 protein: ASSFGGASTDTQY
clone size: few
D gene: TRBD2
V gene: TRBV7-7
J gene: TRBJ2-3

CDR3 protein: ASSARVGPTNEKLF
clone size: .
D gene: .
V gene: TRBV5-1
J gene: TRBJ1-4

CDR3 protein: SAFRREGGDGYT
clone size: many
D gene: .
V gene: TRBV20-1
J gene: TRBJ1-2